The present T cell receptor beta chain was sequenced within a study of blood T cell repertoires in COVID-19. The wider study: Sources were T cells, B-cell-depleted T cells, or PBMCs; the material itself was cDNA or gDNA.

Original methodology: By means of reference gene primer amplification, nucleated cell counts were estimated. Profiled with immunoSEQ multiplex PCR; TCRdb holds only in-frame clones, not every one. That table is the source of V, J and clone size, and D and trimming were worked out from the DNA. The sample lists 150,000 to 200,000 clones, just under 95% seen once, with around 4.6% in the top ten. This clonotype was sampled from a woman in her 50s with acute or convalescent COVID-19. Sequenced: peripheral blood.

CDR3 bases: TGTGCCTCCCAACAGAGCTCCTATAATTCACCCCTCCACTTT. Translating it yields CASQQSSYNSPLHF. The chain has TRBV30 and TRBJ1-6, with D unclear. Germline V lookup: CDR1 GTSNPN, CDR2 SVGIG (reference sequence). This CDR3 region has 14 residues. V was clipped by 7 bases and J by 0 bases, with 10 bases between them.